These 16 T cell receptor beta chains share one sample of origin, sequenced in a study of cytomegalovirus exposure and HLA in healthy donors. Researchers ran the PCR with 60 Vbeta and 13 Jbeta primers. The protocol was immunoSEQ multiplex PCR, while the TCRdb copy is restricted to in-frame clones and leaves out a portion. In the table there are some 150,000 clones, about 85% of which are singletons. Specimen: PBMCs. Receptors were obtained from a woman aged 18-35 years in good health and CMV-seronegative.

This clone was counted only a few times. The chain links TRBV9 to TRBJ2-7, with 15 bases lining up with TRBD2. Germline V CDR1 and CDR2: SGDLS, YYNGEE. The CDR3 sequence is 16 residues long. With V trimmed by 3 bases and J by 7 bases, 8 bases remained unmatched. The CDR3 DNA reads TGTGCCAGCAGCGCTGGGCGGACTAGCGGGAGGGAAGAGCAGTACTTC. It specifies CASSAGRTSGREEQYF.

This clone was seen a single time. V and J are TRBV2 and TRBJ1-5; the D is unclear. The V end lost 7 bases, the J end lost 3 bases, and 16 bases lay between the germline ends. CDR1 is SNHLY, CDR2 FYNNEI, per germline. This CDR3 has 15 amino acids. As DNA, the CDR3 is TGTGCCAGCACCCCCCTCCGGGTCAACAATCAGCCCCAGCATTTT. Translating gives CASTPLRVNNQPQHF.

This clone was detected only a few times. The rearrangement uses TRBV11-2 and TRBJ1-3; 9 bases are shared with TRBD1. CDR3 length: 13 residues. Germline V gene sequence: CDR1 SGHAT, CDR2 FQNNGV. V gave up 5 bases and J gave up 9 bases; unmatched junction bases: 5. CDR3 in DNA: TGTGCCAGCAGCCCCGGGACAGGGAGCACCATATATTTT. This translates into CASSPGTGSTIYF.

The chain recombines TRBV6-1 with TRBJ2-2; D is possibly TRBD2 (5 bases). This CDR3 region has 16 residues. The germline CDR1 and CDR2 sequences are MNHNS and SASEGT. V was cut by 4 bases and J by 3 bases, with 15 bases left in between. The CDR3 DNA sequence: TGTGCCAGCAGTGTACGGGGAAGGTGGGACACCGGGGAGCTGTTTTTT. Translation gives CASSVRGRWDTGELFF.

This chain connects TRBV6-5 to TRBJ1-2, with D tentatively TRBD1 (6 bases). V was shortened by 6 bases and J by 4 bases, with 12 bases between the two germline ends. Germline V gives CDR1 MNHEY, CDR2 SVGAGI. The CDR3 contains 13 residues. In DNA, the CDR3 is TGTGCCAGCAGACCCGGACAGTTCTATGGCTACACCTTC. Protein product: CASRPGQFYGYTF.

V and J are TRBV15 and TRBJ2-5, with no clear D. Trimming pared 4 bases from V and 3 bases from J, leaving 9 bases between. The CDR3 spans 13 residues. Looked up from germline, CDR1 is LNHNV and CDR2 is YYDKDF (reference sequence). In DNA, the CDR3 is TGTGCCACCAGCATTCGGGTTGAAGAGACCCAGTACTTC. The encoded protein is CATSIRVEETQYF.

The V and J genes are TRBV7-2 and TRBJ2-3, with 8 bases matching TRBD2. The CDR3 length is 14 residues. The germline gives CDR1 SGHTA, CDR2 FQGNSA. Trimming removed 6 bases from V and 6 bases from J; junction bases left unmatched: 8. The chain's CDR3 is CASSQGGGRDTQYF. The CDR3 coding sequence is TGTGCCAGCAGTCAAGGCGGCGGGAGGGATACGCAGTATTTT.

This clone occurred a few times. The CDR3: CATKGLADPETQYF. DNA for the CDR3: TGTGCCACTAAAGGGCTAGCGGATCCAGAGACCCAGTACTTC. The chain has TRBV10-3 and TRBJ2-5; TRBD2 aligns across 7 bases. Germline V gives CDR1 ENHRY, CDR2 SYGVKD. The trim removed 10 bases at V and 4 bases at J, leaving 12 bases unmatched. CDR3 size: 14 residues.

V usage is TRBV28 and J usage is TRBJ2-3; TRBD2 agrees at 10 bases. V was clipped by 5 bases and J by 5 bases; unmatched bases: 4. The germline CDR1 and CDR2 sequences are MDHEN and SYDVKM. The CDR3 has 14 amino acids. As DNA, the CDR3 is TGTGCCAGCAGTCTAGCGGGAGCTAGAGATACGCAGTATTTT. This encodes CASSLAGARDTQYF.

The CDR3 loop reads CASRLDGQYNEQFF. The CDR3 DNA reads TGTGCCAGCAGACTGGATGGGCAGTACAATGAGCAGTTCTTC. This sequence joins TRBV27 and TRBJ2-1; D remains unclear. From germline, CDR1 is MNHEY and CDR2 SMNVEV (reference sequence). Between the trimmed V and J ends, which lost 6 bases and 4 bases, there was a span of 13 bases. The CDR3 has 14 residues.

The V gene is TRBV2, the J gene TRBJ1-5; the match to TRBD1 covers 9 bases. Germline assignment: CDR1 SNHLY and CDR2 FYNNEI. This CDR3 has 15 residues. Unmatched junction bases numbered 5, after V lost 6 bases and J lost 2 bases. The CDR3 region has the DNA TGTGCCAGCAGGGTCGGACAGGGGCGCAATCAGCCCCAGCATTTT. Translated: CASRVGQGRNQPQHF.

The CDR3 is CASSRGSFWDSYNEQFF. In DNA form, the CDR3 reads TGTGCCAGCAGCCGAGGCAGTTTTTGGGACAGTTACAATGAGCAGTTCTTC. The chain joins TRBV7-2 to TRBJ2-1; 7 nucleotides line up with TRBD1. CDR1 is SGHTA, CDR2 FQGNSA, per germline. The CDR3 is 17 residues long. The trim removed 5 bases at V and 4 bases at J, leaving 14 bases unmatched.

In nucleotides, the CDR3 is TGTGCCAGCAGCTTATCGGGGGGCGCGTGGGAGACCCAGTACTTC. This encodes CASSLSGGAWETQYF. The chain combines TRBV7-3 with TRBJ2-5, with a weak D call TRBD2 (7 bases). The ends were cut back, 2 bases at V and 5 bases at J, with 15 bases in the middle. The V gene's germline CDR1 is SGHTA and CDR2 FQGTGA. The CDR3 contains 15 residues.

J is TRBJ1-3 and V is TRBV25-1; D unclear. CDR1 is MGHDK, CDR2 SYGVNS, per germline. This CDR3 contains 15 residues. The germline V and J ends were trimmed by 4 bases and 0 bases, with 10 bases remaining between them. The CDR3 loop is CASSVIGSSGNTIYF. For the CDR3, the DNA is TGTGCCAGCAGTGTAATAGGGAGCTCTGGAAACACCATATATTTT.

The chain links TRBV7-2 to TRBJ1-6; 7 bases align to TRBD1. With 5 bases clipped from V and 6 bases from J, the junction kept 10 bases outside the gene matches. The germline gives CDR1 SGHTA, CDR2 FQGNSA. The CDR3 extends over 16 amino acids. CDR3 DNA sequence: TGTGCCAGCAGCCCAGAGGGGGCTCTCGGTAATTCACCCCTCCACTTT. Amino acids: CASSPEGALGNSPLHF.

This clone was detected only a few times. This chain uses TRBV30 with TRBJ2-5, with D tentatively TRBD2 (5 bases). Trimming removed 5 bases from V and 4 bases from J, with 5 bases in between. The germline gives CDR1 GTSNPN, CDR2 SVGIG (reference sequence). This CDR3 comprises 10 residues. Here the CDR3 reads CAWGLETQYF. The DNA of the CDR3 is TGTGCCTGGGGACTAGAGACCCAGTACTTC.